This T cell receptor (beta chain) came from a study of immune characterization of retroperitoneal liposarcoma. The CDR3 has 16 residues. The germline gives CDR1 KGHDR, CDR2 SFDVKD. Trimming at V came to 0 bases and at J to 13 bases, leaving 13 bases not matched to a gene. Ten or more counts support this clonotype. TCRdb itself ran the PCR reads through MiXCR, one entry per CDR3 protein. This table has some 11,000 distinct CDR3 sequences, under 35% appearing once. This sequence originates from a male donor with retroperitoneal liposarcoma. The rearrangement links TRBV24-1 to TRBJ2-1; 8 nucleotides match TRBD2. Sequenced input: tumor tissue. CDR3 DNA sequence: TGTGCCACCAGTGATTTGCATTTCGGGGGGGAAGAGACCCAGTTCTTC. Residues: CATSDLHFGGEETQFF.